This entry concerns a single T cell receptor beta chain. The assay was immunoSEQ multiplex PCR, and TCRdb's table has in-frame clones only and misses some. The sample lists 380,000 or so clones; nearly 90% were seen once. The CDR3 has 17 residues. V lost 0 bases and J lost 0, with 15 bases in between. CDR1 is SGHKS and CDR2 is YYEKEE in the germline V gene (reference sequence). This specimen belongs to a study of blood T cell repertoires in COVID-19. Study details: T cells, B-cell-depleted T cells, or PBMCs supplied cDNA or gDNA.

Individuals drawn from around 24 US areas were roughly 18 to 95 years old. The chain carries TRBV5-5 and TRBJ1-1; perhaps TRBD1 as D (5 bases). The TCR was taken from a woman in her forties with acute COVID-19. The sequencing input was PBMCs or T cells enriched from blood (not recorded which). The CDR3 bases are TGTGCCAGCAGCTTGGGACAGAGGAACCAGTTGAACACTGAAGCTTTCTTT. Encoded protein: CASSLGQRNQLNTEAFF. Together with reference TRBV5-5 and TRBJ1-1, the CDR3 gives the full variable domain: DAGVTQSPTHLIKTRGQQVTLRCSPISGHKSVSWYQQVLGQGPQFIFQYYEKEERGRGNFPDRFSARQFPNYSSELNVNALLLGDSALYLCASSLGQRNQLNTEAFFGQGTRLTVV.